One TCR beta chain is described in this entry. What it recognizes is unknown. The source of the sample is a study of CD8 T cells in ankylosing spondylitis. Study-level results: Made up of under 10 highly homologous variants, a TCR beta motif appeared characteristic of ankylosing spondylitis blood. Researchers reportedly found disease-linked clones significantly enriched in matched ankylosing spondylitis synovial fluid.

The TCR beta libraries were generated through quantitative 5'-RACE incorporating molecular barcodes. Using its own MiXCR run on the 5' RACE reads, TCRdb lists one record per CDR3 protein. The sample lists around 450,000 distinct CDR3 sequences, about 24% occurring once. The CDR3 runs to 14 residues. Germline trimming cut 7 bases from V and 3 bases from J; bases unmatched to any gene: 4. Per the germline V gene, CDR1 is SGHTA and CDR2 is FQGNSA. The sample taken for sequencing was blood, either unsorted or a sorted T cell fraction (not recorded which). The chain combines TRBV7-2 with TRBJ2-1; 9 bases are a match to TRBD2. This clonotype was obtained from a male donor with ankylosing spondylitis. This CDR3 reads CASIAGVNYNEQFF. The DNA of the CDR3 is TGTGCCAGCATAGCGGGAGTGAACTACAATGAGCAGTTCTTC. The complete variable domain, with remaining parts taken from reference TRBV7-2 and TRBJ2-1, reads GAGVSQSPSNKVTEKGKDVELRCDPISGHTALYWYRQSLGQGLEFLIYFQGNSAPDKSGLPSDRFSAERTGGSVSTLTIQRTQQEDSAVYLCASIAGVNYNEQFFGPGTRLTVL.